The sequence of this T cell receptor (beta chain) was determined in a study of cytomegalovirus exposure and HLA in healthy donors. A note on this clone: Its antigen is still unknown.

Using immunoSEQ multiplex PCR, the repertoire was profiled, and TCRdb retains in-frame clones only, with some absent. The sample shows 160,000 or so clones, 88% of them seen only once. Regarding the study as a whole: Most sequenced TCRs were rare (though some public TCRs occurred in many donors).

Sequenced: PBMCs. This clonotype was sampled from a man aged 18 to 29 in good health and CMV-seronegative.

The CDR3 loop is CASSSRGSSTYGYTF. The CDR3 DNA reads as TGTGCCAGCAGTTCCAGGGGTTCTTCTACCTATGGCTACACCTTC. The chain joins TRBV27 to TRBJ1-2, with D possibly matching TRBD1 (6 bases). Germline V lookup: CDR1 MNHEY, CDR2 SMNVEV (reference sequence). This CDR3 has 15 residues. Trimming removed 4 bases at V and 4 bases at J, with 16 bases between.